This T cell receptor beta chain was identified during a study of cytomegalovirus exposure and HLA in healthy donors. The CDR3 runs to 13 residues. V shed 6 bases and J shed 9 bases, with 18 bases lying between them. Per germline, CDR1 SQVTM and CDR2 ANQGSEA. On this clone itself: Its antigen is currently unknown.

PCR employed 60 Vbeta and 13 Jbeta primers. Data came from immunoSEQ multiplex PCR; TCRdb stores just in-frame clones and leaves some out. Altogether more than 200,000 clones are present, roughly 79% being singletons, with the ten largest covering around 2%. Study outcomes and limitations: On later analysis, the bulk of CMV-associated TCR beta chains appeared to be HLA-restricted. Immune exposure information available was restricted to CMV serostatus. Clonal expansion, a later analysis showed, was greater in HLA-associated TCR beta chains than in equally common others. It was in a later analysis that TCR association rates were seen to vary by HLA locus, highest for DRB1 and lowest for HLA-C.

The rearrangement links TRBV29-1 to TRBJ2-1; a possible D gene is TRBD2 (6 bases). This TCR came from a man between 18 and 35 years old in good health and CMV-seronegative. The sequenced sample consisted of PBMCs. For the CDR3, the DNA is TGCAGCGTCCACTCACGGGAGCTTAGTGAGCAGTTCTTC. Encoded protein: CSVHSRELSEQFF.